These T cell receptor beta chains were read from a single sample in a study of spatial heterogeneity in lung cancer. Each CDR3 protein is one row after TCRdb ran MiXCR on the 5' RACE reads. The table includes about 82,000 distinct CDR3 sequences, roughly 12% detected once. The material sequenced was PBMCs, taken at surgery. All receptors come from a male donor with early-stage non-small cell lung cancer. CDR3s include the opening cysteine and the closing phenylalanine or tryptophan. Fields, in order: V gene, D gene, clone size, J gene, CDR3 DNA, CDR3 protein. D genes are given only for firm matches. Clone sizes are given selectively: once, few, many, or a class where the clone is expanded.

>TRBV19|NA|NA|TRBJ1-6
TGTGCCAGTAGTATGGAGGGACACAACAGGGCATCCCCCACACCCCTCCACTTT
CASSMEGHNRASPTPLHF
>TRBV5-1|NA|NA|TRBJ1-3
TGCGCCAGCAGCCCGGGGGAGCCTGGAAACACCATATATTTT
CASSPGEPGNTIYF
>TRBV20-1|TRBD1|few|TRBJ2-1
TGCAGTGCTAGAGGGTCTCATAGGGACAGGGGTGGAAATGAGCAGTTCTTC
CSARGSHRDRGGNEQFF
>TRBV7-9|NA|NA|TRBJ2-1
TGTGCCAGCAGCTTATCTGGGTTCAGGGATGAGCAGTTCTTC
CASSLSGFRDEQFF
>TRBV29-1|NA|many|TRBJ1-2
TGCAGCATTGACAGCGGTGGCTACACCTTC
CSIDSGGYTF
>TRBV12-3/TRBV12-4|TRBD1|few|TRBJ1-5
TGTGCCAGCAGCTCGACAGGGGGAGTTCAGCCCCAGCATTTT
CASSSTGGVQPQHF
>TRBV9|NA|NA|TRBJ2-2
TGTGCCAGCAGCGTAGTAGGAGGGGCACACACCGGGGAGCTGTTTTTT
CASSVVGGAHTGELFF
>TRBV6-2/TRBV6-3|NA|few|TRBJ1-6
TGTGCCAGCAAAAGGGAATGGGCCTCCTATAATTCACCCCTCCACTTT
CASKREWASYNSPLHF
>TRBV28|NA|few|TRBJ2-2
TGTGCCAGCCGATCCCCCCGGGGCACCGGGGAGCTGTTTTTT
CASRSPRGTGELFF
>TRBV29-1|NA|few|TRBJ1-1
TGCAGCGTAGGTCCCGGGGGGAACACTGAAGCTTTCTTT
CSVGPGGNTEAFF
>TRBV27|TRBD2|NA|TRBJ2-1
TGTGCCAGCACCACACCGCGAGCGGGAGGGGCAGGTGAGCAGTTCTTC
CASTTPRAGGAGEQFF
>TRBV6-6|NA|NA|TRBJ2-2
TGTGCCAGCAGTTATGCGAGCACGAACACCGGGGAGCTGTTTTTT
CASSYASTNTGELFF
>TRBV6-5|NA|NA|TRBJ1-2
TGTGCCAGCAGTTACGCCAAGGCCCCCGGAGATGGCTACACCTTC
CASSYAKAPGDGYTF
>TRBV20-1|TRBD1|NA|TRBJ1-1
TGCAGTGCTCCACGACAGGGCTACACTGAAGCTTTCTTT
CSAPRQGYTEAFF
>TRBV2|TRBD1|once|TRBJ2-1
TGTGCCAGCACAGGGACAGGGTTTTACAATGAGCAGTTCTTC
CASTGTGFYNEQFF
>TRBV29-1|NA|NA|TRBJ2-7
TGCAGCGTCCGCAGAACAGGGCGAGGGGCCGAGCAGTACTTC
CSVRRTGRGAEQYF
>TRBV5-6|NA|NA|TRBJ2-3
TGTGCCAGCAGAGGGGTTCGTGGCACAGATACGCAGTATTTT
CASRGVRGTDTQYF
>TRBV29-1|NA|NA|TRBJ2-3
TGCAGCGTTCACACCGGGACGTATAGCACAGATACGCAGTATTTT
CSVHTGTYSTDTQYF
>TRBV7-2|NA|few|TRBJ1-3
TGTGCCAGCAGCTTAAGAATGGACTCTGGAAACACCATATATTTT
CASSLRMDSGNTIYF
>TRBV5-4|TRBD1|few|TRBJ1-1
TGTGCCAGCAGCTTTACCGGGACAGGTAACACTGAAGCTTTCTTT
CASSFTGTGNTEAFF
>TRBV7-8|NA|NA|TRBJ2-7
TGTGCCAGCAGCCCGTCACACCGCTACGAGCAGTACTTC
CASSPSHRYEQYF
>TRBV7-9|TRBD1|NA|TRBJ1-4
TGTGCCAGCAGAAGGTTACAGGGGGCTAATGAAAAACTGTTTTTT
CASRRLQGANEKLFF
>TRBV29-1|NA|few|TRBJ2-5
TGCAGCGTTGAAGACAGGGAGGAGACCCAGTACTTC
CSVEDREETQYF
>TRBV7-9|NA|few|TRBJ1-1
TGTGCCAGCAGCTTAGGGGTGACGAACACTGAAGCTTTCTTT
CASSLGVTNTEAFF
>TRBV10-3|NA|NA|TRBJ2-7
TGTGCCATCAGTGAGTCCGACAGGGAGGGGTACGAGCAGTACTTC
CAISESDREGYEQYF
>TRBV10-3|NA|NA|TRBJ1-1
TGTGCCATCAGCGCGACAGGCCCGAACACTGAAGCTTTCTTT
CAISATGPNTEAFF
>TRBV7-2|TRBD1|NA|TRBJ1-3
TGTGCCAGCAGCCCTACCCTGACAGGGGGGAGCACCATATATTTT
CASSPTLTGGSTIYF
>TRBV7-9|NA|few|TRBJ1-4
TGTGCCAGCAGCTTAAAGTGGGGAAGGAGGGATAATGAAAAACTGTTTTTT
CASSLKWGRRDNEKLFF
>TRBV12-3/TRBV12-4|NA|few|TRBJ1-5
TGTGCCAGCAGTGGGACACCTAATCAGCCCCAGCATTTT
CASSGTPNQPQHF
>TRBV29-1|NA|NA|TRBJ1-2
TGCAGCGTTGAAGATTGGGACGAGTATGGCTACACCTTC
CSVEDWDEYGYTF
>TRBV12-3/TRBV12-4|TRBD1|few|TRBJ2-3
TGTGCCAGCAGTACTGGGACAGGCCGCACAGATACGCAGTATTTT
CASSTGTGRTDTQYF
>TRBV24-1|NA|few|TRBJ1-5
TGTGCCACCAGTGAAGGGACACTACGACAGCCCCAGCATTTT
CATSEGTLRQPQHF
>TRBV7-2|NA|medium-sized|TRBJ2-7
TGTGCCAGCAGCTTCCTAAGAACCCCCTACGAGCAGTACTTC
CASSFLRTPYEQYF
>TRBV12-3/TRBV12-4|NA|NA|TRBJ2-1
TGTGCCAGCTCCTTCGGGAGCGGAGGGTTCTTC
CASSFGSGGFF
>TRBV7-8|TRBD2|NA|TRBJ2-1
TGTGCCAGCAGCTTAGGGGGGGGACTAGCGCGTATGACCTACAATGAGCAGTTCTTC
CASSLGGGLARMTYNEQFF
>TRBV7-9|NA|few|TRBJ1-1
TGTGCCAGCAGCTTAGGGTTTGGAGTAGACGGCGAAGCTTTCTTT
CASSLGFGVDGEAFF
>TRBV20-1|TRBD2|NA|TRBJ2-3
TGCAGTGCTAGTTCTAGCGGGGGTGCCCCTAGCACAGATACGCAGTATTTT
CSASSSGGAPSTDTQYF
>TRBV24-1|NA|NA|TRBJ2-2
TGTGCCACCAGTGATTTCCCCGGGGACAAGAACACCGGGGAGCTGTTTTTT
CATSDFPGDKNTGELFF
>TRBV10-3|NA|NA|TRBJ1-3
TGTGCCATCAGTGAGTTTCAGACGGCGAGAAACACCATATATTTT
CAISEFQTARNTIYF
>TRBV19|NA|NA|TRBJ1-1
TGTGCCAGTAGTATAAACAGGAACACTGAAGCTTTCTTT
CASSINRNTEAFF
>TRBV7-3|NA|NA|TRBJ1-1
TGTGCCAGCAGCTTAACAGGCATCACTGAAGCTTTCTTT
CASSLTGITEAFF
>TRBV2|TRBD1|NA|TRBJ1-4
TGTGCCAGCATTTGGACAGGGGGAGCTCACGAAAAACTGTTTTTT
CASIWTGGAHEKLFF
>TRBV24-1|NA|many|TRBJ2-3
TGTGCGGCAGGGTCGGCCACAGATACGCAGTATTTT
CAAGSATDTQYF
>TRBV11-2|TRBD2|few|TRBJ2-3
TGTGCCAGCAGCTTTAGCCGCGAATGGGCGGGGGGGGATACGCAGTATTTT
CASSFSREWAGGDTQYF
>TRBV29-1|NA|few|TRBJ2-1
TGCAGCGCCCGTGCACCGGCCCTCGGAGGCGATGAGCAGTTCTTC
CSARAPALGGDEQFF
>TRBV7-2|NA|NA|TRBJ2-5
TGTGCCAGCAGACCCGTTCTATCTCAAGAGACCCAGTACTTC
CASRPVLSQETQYF
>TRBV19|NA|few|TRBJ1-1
TGTGCCAGTAGCCCTGGGGTGATCACTGAAGCTTTCTTT
CASSPGVITEAFF
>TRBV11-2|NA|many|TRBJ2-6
TGTGCCAGCAGCTTTCGGGACGACTATTTCTCTGGGGCCAACGTCCTGACTTTC
CASSFRDDYFSGANVLTF
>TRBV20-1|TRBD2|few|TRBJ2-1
TGCAGTGCTAAACTAGCGGGGTACAATGAGCAGTTCTTC
CSAKLAGYNEQFF